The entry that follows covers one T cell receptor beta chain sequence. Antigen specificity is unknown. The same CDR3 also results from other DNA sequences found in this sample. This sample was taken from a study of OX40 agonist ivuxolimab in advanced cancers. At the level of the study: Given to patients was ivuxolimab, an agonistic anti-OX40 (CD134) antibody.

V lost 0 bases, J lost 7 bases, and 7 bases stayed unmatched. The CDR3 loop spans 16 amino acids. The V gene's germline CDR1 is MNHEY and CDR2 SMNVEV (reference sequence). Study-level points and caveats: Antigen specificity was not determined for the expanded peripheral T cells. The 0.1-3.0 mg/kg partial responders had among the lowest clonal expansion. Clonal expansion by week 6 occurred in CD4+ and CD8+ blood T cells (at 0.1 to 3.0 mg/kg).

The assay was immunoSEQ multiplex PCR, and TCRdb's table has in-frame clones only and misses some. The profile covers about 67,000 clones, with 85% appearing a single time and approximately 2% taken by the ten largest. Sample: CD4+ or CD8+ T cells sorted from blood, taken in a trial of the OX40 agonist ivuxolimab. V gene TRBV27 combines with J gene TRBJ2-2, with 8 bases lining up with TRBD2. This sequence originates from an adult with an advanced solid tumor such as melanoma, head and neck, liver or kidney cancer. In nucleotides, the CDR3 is TGTGCCAGCAGTTTATCGGTCGGGGGGGCGGTCGGGGAGCTGTTTTTT. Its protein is CASSLSVGGAVGELFF.